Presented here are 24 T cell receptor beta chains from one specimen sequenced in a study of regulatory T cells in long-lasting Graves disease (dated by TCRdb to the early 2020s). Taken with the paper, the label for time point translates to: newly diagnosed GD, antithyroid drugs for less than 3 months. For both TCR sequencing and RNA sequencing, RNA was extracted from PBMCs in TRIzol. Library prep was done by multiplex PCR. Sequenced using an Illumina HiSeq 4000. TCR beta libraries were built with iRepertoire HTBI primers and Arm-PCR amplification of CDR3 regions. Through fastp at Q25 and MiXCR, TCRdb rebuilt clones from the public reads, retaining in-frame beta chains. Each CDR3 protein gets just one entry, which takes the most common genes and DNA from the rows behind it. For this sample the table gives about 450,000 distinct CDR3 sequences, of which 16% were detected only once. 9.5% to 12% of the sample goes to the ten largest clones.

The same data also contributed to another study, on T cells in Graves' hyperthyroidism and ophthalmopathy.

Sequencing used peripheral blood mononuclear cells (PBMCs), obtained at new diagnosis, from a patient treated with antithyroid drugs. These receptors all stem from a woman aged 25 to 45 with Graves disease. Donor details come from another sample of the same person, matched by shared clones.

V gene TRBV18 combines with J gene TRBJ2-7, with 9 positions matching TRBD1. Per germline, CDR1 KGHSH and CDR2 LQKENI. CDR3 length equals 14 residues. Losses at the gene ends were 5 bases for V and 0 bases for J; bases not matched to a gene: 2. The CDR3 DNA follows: TGTGCCAGCTCAAGGGACAGGGTCTCCTACGAGCAGTACTTC. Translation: CASSRDRVSYEQYF. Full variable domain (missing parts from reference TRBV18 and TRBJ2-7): NAGVMQNPRHLVRRRGQEARLRCSPMKGHSHVYWYRQLPEEGLKFMVYLQKENIIDESGMPKERFSAEFPKEGPSILRIQQVVRGDSAAYFCASSRDRVSYEQYFGPGTRLTVT.

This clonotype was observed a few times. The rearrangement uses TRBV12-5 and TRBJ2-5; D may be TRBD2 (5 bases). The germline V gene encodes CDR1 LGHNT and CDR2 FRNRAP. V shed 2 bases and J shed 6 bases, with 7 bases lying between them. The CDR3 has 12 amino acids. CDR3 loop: CASGLSGKTQYF. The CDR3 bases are TGTGCTAGTGGTTTGTCGGGGAAGACCCAGTACTTC.

The CDR3 DNA reads TGTGCCAGCAGCAGCGCCGGGACCCCGGACGAGGAAGCTTTCTTT. Amino acids: CASSSAGTPDEEAFF. V is TRBV3-1 and J is TRBJ1-1; D perhaps matches TRBD1 (5 bases). This CDR3 comprises 15 residues. V shed 5 bases and J shed 8 bases, with 21 bases lying between them. Germline values: CDR1 LGHDT, CDR2 YNNKEL (reference sequence).

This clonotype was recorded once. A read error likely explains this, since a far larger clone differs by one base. The chain's CDR3 is CASSWDRFSYEQYF. The CDR3 DNA is TGTGCCAGCTCGTGGGACCGCTTCTCCTACGAGCAGTACTTC. V and J are TRBV7-2 and TRBJ2-7; D possibly uses TRBD1 or TRBD2 (5 bases each). CDR1 is SGHTA, CDR2 FQGNSA, per germline. V lost 8 bases to trimming and J lost 0 bases, with 14 bases between them. The CDR3 consists of 14 residues.

This CDR3 reads CASSDLDFEDNEQFF. The CDR3 nucleotides are TGTGCCAGCAGTGATTTGGACTTCGAAGACAATGAGCAGTTCTTC. The chain has TRBV27 and TRBJ2-1, with D maybe TRBD2 (5 bases). The germline CDR1 and CDR2 sequences are MNHEY and SMNVEV (reference sequence). CDR3 length: 15 residues. V lost 5 bases and J lost 5, with 16 bases in between.

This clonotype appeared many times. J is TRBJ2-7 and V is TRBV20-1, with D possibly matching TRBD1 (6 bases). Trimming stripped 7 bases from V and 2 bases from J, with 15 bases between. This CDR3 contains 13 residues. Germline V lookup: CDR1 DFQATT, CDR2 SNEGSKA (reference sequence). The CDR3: CSVSHRETYEQYF. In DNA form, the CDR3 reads TGCAGTGTTAGCCACAGGGAAACCTACGAGCAGTACTTC.

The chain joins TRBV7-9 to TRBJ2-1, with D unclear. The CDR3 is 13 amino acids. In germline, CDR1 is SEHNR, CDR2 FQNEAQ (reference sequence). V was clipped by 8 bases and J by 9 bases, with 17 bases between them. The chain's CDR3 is CASRKGFWSEQFF. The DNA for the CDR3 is TGTGCCAGCCGAAAAGGGTTTTGGAGTGAGCAGTTCTTC. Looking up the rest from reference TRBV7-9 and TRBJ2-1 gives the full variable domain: DTGVSQNPRHKITKRGQNVTFRCDPISEHNRLYWYRQTLGQGPEFLTYFQNEAQLEKSRLLSDRFSAERPKGSFSTLEIQRTEQGDSAMYLCASRKGFWSEQFFGPGTRLTVL.

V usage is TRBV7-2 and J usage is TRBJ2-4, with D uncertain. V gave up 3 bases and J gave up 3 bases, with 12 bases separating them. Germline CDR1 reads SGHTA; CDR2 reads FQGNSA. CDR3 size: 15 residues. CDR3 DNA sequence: TGTGCCAGCAGCTTCCTGAGTTCCTACAAAAACATTCAGTACTTC. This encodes CASSFLSSYKNIQYF.

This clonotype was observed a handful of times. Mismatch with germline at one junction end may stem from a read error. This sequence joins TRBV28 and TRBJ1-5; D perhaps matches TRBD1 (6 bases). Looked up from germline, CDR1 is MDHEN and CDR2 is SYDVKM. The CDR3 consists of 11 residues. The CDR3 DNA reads TGTGCCAGCAGGGCGACAGGATTGGAGTCTTTT. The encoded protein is CASRATGLESF.

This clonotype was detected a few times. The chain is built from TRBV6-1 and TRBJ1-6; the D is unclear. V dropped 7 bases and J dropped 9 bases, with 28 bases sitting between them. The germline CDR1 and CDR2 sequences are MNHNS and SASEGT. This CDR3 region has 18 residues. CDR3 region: CASTDLTLRSVGSSPLHF. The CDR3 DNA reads TGTGCCAGCACCGATCTTACACTCAGAAGTGTGGGTAGTTCACCCCTCCACTTT.

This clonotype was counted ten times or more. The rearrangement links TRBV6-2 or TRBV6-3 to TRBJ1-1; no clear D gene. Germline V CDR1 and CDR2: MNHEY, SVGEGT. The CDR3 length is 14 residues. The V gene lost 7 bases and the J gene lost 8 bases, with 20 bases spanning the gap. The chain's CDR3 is CASIRPKGRREAFF. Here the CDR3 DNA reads TGTGCCAGCATCCGCCCCAAAGGACGCCGCGAAGCTTTCTTT.

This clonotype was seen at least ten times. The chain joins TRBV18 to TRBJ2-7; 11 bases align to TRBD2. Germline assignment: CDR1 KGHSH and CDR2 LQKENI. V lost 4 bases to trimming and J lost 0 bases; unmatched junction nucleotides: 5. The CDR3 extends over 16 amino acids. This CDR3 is CASSRTSGRNSYEQYF. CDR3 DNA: TGTGCCAGCTCACGGACTAGCGGGCGGAACTCCTACGAGCAGTACTTC.

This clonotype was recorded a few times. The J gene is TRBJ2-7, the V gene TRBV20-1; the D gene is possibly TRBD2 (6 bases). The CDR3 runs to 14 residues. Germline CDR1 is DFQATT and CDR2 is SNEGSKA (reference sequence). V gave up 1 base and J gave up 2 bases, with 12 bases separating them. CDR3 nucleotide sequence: TGCAGTGCTAGAGCCGGGACTGGTACCTACGAGCAGTACTTC. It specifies CSARAGTGTYEQYF.

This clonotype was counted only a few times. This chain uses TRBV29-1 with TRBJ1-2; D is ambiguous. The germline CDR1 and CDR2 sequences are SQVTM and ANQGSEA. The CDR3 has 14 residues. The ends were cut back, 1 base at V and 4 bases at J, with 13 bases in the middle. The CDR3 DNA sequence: TGCAGCGTTGAAGGTGGCAGAGAAATCTATGGCTACACCTTC. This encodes CSVEGGREIYGYTF.

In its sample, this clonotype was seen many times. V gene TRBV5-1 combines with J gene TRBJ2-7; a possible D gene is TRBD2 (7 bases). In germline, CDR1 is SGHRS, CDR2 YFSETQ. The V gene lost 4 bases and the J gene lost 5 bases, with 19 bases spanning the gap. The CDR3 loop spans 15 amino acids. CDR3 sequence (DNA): TGCGCCAGCAGCAGACAAGGGGGGGCCGGCGACGAGCAGTACTTC. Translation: CASSRQGGAGDEQYF. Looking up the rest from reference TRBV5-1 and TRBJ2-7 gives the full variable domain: KAGVTQTPRYLIKTRGQQVTLSCSPISGHRSVSWYQQTPGQGLQFLFEYFSETQRNKGNFPGRFSGRQFSNSRSEMNVSTLELGDSALYLCASSRQGGAGDEQYFGPGTRLTVT.

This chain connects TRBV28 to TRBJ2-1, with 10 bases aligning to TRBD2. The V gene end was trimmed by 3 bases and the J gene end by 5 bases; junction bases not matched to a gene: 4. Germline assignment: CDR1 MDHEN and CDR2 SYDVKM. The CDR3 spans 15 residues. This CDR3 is CASSFRTSGNNEQFF. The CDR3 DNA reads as TGTGCCAGCAGTTTCCGGACTAGCGGTAACAATGAGCAGTTCTTC. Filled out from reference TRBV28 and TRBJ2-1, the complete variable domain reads DVKVTQSSRYLVKRTGEKVFLECVQDMDHENMFWYRQDPGLGLRLIYFSYDVKMKEKGDIPEGYSVSREKKERFSLILESASTNQTSMYLCASSFRTSGNNEQFFGPGTRLTVL.

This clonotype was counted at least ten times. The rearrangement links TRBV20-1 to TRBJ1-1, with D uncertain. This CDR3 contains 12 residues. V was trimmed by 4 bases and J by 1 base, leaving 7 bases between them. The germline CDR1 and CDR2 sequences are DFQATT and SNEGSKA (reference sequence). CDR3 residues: CSAMGGNTEAFF. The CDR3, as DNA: TGCAGTGCTATGGGAGGGAACACTGAAGCTTTCTTT.

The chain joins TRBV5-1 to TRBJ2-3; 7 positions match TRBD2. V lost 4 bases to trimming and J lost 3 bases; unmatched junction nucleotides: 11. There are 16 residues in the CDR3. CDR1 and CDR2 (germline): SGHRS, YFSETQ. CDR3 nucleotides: TGCGCCAGCAGCCTTACAATGGCAGCGGGAACAGATACGCAGTATTTT. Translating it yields CASSLTMAAGTDTQYF.

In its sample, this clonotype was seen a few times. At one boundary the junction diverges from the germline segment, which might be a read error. The chain's CDR3 is CASSLGGLYNEQSF. The CDR3 nucleotides are TGTGCCAGCAGCTTAGGGGGTCTCTACAATGAGCAGTCCTTC. The chain links TRBV7-2 to TRBJ2-1; D uncertain. CDR3 length equals 14 residues. CDR1 is SGHTA, CDR2 FQGNSA, per germline.

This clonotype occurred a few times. The CDR3 spells CASSQPQGSSGLEQYF. The CDR3 DNA follows: TGCGCCAGCAGCCAACCCCAAGGGTCTAGCGGGTTGGAGCAGTACTTC. V gene TRBV4-1 combines with J gene TRBJ2-7; 8 positions match TRBD2. The CDR3 loop spans 16 amino acids. V was clipped by 2 bases and J by 7 bases; unmatched bases: 13. Germline CDR1 is MGHRA and CDR2 is YSYEKL.

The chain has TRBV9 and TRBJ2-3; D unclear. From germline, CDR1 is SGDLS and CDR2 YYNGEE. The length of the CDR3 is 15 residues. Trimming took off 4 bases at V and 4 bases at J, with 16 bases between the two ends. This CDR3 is CASSPRSLGADTQYF. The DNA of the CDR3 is TGTGCCAGCAGCCCCCGTTCTCTAGGAGCAGATACGCAGTATTTT.

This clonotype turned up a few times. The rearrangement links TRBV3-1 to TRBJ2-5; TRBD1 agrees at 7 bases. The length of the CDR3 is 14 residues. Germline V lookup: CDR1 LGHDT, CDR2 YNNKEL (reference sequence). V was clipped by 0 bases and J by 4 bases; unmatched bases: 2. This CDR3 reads CASSQDPGGETQYF. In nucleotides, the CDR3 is TGTGCCAGCAGCCAAGATCCAGGGGGAGAGACCCAGTACTTC.

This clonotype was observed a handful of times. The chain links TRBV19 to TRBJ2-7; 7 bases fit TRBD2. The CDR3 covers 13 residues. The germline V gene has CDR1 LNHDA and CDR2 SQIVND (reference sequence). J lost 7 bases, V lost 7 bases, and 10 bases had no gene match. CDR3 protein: CASNFAGAREQYF. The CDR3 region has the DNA TGTGCCAGTAACTTCGCGGGAGCTCGGGAGCAGTACTTC.

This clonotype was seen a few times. CDR3 residues: CSARNRWSYEQYF. In DNA form, the CDR3 reads TGCAGTGCTAGAAACCGCTGGTCCTACGAGCAGTACTTC. The J gene is TRBJ2-7, the V gene TRBV20-1; D unclear. The V end was cut by 2 bases, the J end by 1 base, with 9 bases between. CDR1 and CDR2 from the germline V gene are DFQATT and SNEGSKA (reference sequence). This CDR3 region has 13 residues.